The source of this TCR beta chain is a study of a mutant IDH1 vaccine in newly diagnosed glioma. Study-wide context: Among treated patients, roughly 62% were male and roughly 40% female, and mean age was around 40 years. Patients had received radiotherapy, temozolomide, or both previously, most receiving both.

Stated time point: week 35, safety follow-up. Topical imiquimod was applied with each vaccine dose, which held 300 ug of mutant IDH1 20-mer peptide. There were eight vaccinations for patients, given in weeks 1, 3, 5, 7, 11, 15, 19 and 23. New WHO grade 3 or 4 astrocytomas that were IDH1-mutant and ATRX-lost had been found in donors. V lost 4 bases, J lost 5 bases, and 15 bases lay in between. Looked up from germline, CDR1 is LNHNV and CDR2 is YYDKDF (reference sequence). There are 14 residues in the CDR3. The data were produced by immunoSEQ multiplex PCR, yet TCRdb's version contains in-frame clones alone and is incomplete. This table has some 46,000 clones, roughly 92% appearing once. As for this clone: Antigen: not known.

The TCR comes from a man in his forties or fifties with glioma. The sample in question was PBMCs, obtained from a glioma patient whose treatment included an IDH1 peptide vaccine. The J gene is TRBJ2-7, the V gene TRBV15; D unclear. The CDR3 bases are TGTGCCACCAGCAACCGGGTCGAAGTTGACGAGCAGTACTTC. Translation: CATSNRVEVDEQYF.